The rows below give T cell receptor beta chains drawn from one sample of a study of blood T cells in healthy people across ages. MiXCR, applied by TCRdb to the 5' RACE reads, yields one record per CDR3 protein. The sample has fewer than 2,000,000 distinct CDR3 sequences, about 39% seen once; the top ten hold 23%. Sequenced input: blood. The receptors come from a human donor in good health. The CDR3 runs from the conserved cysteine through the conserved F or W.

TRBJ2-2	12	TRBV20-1	CSARGGPGELFF
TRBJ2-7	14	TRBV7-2	CASSSPGGFHEQYF
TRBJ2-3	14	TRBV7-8	CASRPVFGGYTQYF
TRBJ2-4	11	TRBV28	CASWGGDIQYF
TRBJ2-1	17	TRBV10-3	CAISEGLGLTSYNEQFF
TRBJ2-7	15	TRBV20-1	CSATRGGQPSYEQYF
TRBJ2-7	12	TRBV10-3	CAISGGANEQYF
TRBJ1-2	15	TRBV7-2	CASSLIRTGGGGYTF
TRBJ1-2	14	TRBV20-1	CSALRDREHYGYTF
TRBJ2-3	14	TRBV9	CASSVEGSADTQYF
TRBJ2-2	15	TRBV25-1	CASSDPTPGTGELFF